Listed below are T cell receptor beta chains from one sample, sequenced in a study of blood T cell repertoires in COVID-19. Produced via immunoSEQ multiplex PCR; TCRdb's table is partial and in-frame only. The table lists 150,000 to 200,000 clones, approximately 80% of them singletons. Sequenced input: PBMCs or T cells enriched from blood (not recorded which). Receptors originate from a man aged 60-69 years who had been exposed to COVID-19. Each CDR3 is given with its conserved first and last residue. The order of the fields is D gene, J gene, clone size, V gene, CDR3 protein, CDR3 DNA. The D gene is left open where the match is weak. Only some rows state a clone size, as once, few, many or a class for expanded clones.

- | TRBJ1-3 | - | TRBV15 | CATSRDITGNTIYF | TGTGCCACCAGCCGGGACATCACTGGAAACACCATATATTTT
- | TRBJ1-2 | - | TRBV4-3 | CASSQEPRQTYGYTF | TGCGCCAGCAGCCAAGAACCCCGACAGACCTATGGCTACACCTTC
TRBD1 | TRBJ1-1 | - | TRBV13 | CASSPRTGRVGMNTEAFF | TGTGCCAGCAGCCCCCGGACAGGGAGAGTTGGGATGAACACTGAAGCTTTCTTT
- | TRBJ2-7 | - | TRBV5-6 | CASSLAGVDYEQYF | TGTGCCAGCAGCTTGGCCGGGGTTGACTACGAGCAGTACTTC
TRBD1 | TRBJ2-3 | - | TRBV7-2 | CASSLAQPGTGGTDTQYF | TGTGCCAGCAGCTTAGCGCAACCGGGGACAGGGGGCACAGATACGCAGTATTTT
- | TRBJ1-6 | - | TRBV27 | CASSFQNSPLHF | TGTGCCAGCAGTTTTCAGAATTCACCCCTCCACTTT
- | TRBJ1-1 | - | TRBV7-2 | CASSPILTGEAFF | TGTGCCAGCAGCCCCATTTTAACAGGTGAAGCTTTCTTT
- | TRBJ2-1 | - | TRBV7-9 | CASSPDSSGAGYNEQFF | TGTGCCAGCAGCCCAGACTCGTCCGGGGCGGGATACAATGAGCAGTTCTTC
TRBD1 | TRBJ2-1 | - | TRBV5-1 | CASFRTGPNNEQFF | TGCGCCAGCTTCCGGACAGGGCCGAACAATGAGCAGTTCTTC
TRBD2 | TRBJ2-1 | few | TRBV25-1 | CASSDSAGVTYNEQFF | TGTGCCAGCAGTGATTCGGCGGGAGTGACATACAATGAGCAGTTCTTC
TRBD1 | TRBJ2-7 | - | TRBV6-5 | CASMGQFSYEQYF | TGTGCCAGCATGGGACAGTTCTCCTACGAGCAGTACTTC
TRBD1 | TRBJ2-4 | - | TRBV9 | CASSYRGENIQYF | TGTGCCAGCAGCTACAGGGGTGAAAACATTCAGTACTTC
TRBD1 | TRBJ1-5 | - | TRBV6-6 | CASSFAGGSNQPQHF | TGTGCCAGCAGTTTCGCAGGGGGGAGCAATCAGCCCCAGCATTTT
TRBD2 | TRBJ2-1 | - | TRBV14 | CASSQDRGGLAGGRSYNEQFF | TGTGCCAGCAGCCAAGATCGGGGGGGGCTAGCGGGAGGGCGCTCCTACAATGAGCAGTTCTTC
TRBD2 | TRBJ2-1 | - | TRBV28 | CASGEGGPNNEQFF | TGTGCCAGCGGGGAGGGAGGGCCCAACAATGAGCAGTTCTTC
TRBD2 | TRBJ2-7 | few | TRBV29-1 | CSILAGPNYEQYF | TGCAGCATTTTAGCGGGACCTAATTACGAGCAGTACTTC
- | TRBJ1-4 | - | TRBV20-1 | CSASTDSATNEKLFF | TGCAGTGCTAGTACAGACAGTGCAACTAATGAAAAACTGTTTTTT
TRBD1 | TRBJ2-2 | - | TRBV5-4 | CASSRGQGTTGELFF | TGTGCCAGCAGCCGGGGACAGGGGACCACCGGGGAGCTGTTTTTT
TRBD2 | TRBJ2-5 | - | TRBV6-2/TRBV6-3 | CASSYVGGRIISSSYF | TGTGCCAGCAGTTACGTTGGCGGGAGAATTATCTCTTCGTCATACTTC
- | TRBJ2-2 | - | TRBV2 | CASGALRDGGELFF | TGTGCCAGCGGGGCGTTAAGGGATGGCGGGGAGCTGTTTTTT
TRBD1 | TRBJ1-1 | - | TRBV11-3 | CASRPRGQTEAFF | TGTGCCAGCAGACCCAGGGGACAGACTGAAGCTTTCTTT
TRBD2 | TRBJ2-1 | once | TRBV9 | CASSVGTSVSEQFF | TGTGCCAGCAGCGTTGGGACTAGCGTTAGTGAGCAGTTCTTC
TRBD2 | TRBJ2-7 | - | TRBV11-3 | CASSIGGLADYEQYF | TGTGCCAGCAGCATCGGAGGACTAGCGGACTACGAGCAGTACTTC
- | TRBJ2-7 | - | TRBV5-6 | CASSLVSDFSYEQYF | TGTGCCAGCAGCTTGGTTTCGGACTTCTCCTACGAGCAGTACTTC
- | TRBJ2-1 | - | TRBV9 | CASSVRQDNEQFF | TGTGCCAGCAGCGTACGACAGGACAATGAGCAGTTCTTC
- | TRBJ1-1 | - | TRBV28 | CASSLGFEAFF | TGTGCCAGCAGCCTAGGTTTTGAAGCTTTCTTT
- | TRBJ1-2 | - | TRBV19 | CASSIGQGDGYGYTF | TGTGCCAGTAGTATAGGGCAGGGCGACGGCTATGGCTACACCTTC
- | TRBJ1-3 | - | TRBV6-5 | CASSYSNSRLGTIYF | TGTGCCAGCAGTTACTCGAACTCTCGACTCGGCACCATATATTTT
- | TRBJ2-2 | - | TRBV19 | CATKEGFDTGELFF | TGTGCCACGAAGGAGGGGTTTGACACCGGGGAGCTGTTTTTT
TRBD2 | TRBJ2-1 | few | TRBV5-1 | CASSSGTSGRGVDEQFF | TGCGCCAGCAGCTCCGGGACTAGCGGGAGGGGGGTCGATGAGCAGTTCTTC
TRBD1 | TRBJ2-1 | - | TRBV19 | CASSMGQGPGQFF | TGTGCCAGTAGTATGGGACAGGGCCCCGGGCAGTTCTTC
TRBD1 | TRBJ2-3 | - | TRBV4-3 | CASSQDWSRGRLWGDTQYF | TGCGCCAGCAGCCAAGATTGGTCCAGGGGGCGACTTTGGGGGGATACGCAGTATTTT
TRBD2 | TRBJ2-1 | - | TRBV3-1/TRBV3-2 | CASSQAGPSGYNEQFF | TGTGCCAGCAGCCAAGCCGGCCCTAGCGGATACAATGAGCAGTTCTTC
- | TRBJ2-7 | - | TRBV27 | CASSLKGGRGVYEQYF | TGTGCCAGCAGTTTAAAGGGTGGCAGGGGGGTATACGAGCAGTACTTC
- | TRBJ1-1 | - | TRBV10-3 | CAISVRWQGNTEAFF | TGTGCCATCAGTGTTAGGTGGCAGGGGAACACTGAAGCTTTCTTT
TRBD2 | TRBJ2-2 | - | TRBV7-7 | CASSWGASGTGELFF | TGTGCCAGCAGCTGGGGGGCTAGCGGGACCGGGGAGCTGTTTTTT
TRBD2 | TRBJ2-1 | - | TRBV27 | CASSSSGSLANEQFF | TGTGCCAGCAGTTCGAGCGGGAGCCTTGCGAATGAGCAGTTCTTC
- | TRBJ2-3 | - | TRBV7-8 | CASSFLGTSTDTQYF | TGTGCCAGCAGCTTTCTCGGGACTAGCACAGATACGCAGTATTTT
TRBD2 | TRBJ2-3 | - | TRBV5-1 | CASSLVGRGTDTQYF | TGCGCCAGCAGCTTAGTCGGGAGGGGCACAGATACGCAGTATTTT
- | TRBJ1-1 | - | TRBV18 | CASSPRQGSMNTEAFF | TGTGCCAGCTCACCGAGGCAGGGGAGCATGAACACTGAAGCTTTCTTT
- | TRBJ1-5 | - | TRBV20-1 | CSASTQSVHQPQHF | TGCAGTGCTAGTACGCAATCGGTCCATCAGCCCCAGCATTTT
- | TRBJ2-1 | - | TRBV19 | CASTTTPGNNEQFF | TGTGCCAGTACCACGACCCCGGGTAACAATGAGCAGTTCTTC
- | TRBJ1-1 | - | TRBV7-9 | CASSFRVWTEAFF | TGTGCCAGCAGCTTCAGGGTTTGGACTGAAGCTTTCTTT
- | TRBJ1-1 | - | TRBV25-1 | CASSKTGSNTEAFF | TGTGCCAGCAGTAAGACAGGATCGAACACTGAAGCTTTCTTT
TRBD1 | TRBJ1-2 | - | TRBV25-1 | CASSLTETGTGAGYTF | TGTGCCAGCAGTCTCACTGAAACGGGGACAGGGGCCGGCTACACCTTC
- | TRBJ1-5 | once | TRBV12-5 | CASGPNRDNQPQHF | TGTGCTAGTGGTCCGAACAGGGATAATCAGCCCCAGCATTTT
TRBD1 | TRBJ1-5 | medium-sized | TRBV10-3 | CASGTADSNQPQHF | TGTGCCTCCGGGACAGCGGATAGCAATCAGCCCCAGCATTTT
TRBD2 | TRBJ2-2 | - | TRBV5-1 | CASCPLAGGVQNTGELFF | TGCGCCAGCTGTCCTCTAGCGGGAGGGGTTCAGAACACCGGGGAGCTGTTTTTT
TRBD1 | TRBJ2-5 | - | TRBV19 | CASSIGQGFGETQYF | TGTGCCAGTAGTATCGGACAGGGGTTTGGAGAGACCCAGTACTTC
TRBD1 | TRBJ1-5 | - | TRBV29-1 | CSVEGQGVGQPQHF | TGCAGCGTTGAAGGACAGGGGGTAGGTCAGCCCCAGCATTTT
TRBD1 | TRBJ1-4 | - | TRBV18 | CASSQDRGRSEKLFF | TGTGCCAGCTCCCAAGACAGGGGGCGGAGTGAAAAACTGTTTTTT
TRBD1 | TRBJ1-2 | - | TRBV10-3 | CAIREDRGNFYGYTF | TGTGCCATCAGGGAAGACAGGGGTAACTTCTATGGCTACACCTTC
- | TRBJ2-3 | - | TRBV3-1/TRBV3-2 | CASSQEYPTDTQYF | TGTGCCAGCAGCCAAGAATATCCCACAGATACGCAGTATTTT
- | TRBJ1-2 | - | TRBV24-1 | CATSGGVANYGYTF | TGTGCCACCAGTGGCGGAGTAGCTAACTATGGCTACACCTTC
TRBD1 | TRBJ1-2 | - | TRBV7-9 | CASSLGTGRLLGGYTF | TGTGCCAGCAGCTTAGGGACAGGGCGACTATTAGGCGGCTACACCTTC